The 26 T cell receptor beta chains below all came from one sample that was sequenced in a study of control samples from healthy donors and cancer patients. Generated by immunoSEQ multiplex PCR, the TCRdb table keeps only in-frame clones and is missing some. The data contain about 180,000 clones, around 90% of them seen just once; the ten biggest clones take up 1.2% to 1.5%. The specimen was blood. The receptors stem from a man aged 25-45 years in good health.

This clone was counted once. The chain links TRBV7-2 to TRBJ2-7, with 7 bases that match TRBD2. This CDR3 is built from 16 residues. Germline loops: CDR1 SGHTA, CDR2 FQGNSA. The J segment lost 5 bases and the V segment lost 4 bases, leaving 14 bases of the junction unmatched. In nucleotides, the CDR3 is TGTGCCAGCAGCTCCCAACCCCGGGGGGAAGGAAACGAGCAGTACTTC. As protein: CASSSQPRGEGNEQYF.

The rearrangement links TRBV10-3 to TRBJ1-1; D remains unclear. Germline V gene lookup returns CDR1 ENHRY and CDR2 SYGVKD. CDR3 length: 14 residues. V was cut by 7 bases and J by 1 base, with 13 bases left in between. The CDR3 nucleotides are TGTGCCATCACCCCGGGTCAGTCGAACACTGAAGCTTTCTTT. It translates to CAITPGQSNTEAFF.

The chain uses TRBV4-1 and TRBJ2-1; D assignment may be TRBD1 or TRBD2 (5 bases each). The length of the CDR3 is 16 residues. CDR1 and CDR2 (germline): MGHRA, YSYEKL. With 4 bases removed from V and 11 bases from J, the gap between germline ends came to 24 bases. CDR3 loop: CASSPTGTGGRGQQFF. The CDR3 nucleotides read TGCGCCAGCAGCCCCACCGGGACCGGTGGACGAGGGCAGCAGTTCTTC.

V gene TRBV28 combines with J gene TRBJ1-2, with 8 nucleotides matching TRBD1. CDR3 length: 14 residues. The trim removed 5 bases at V and 11 bases at J, leaving 13 bases unmatched. Germline values: CDR1 MDHEN, CDR2 SYDVKM. The CDR3 loop reads CASSPVRAGGVYTF. The CDR3 DNA reads as TGTGCCAGCAGTCCTGTACGAGCAGGGGGCGTATACACCTTC.

The CDR3 DNA follows: TGTGCCAGCAGCCCCATGTGGGGGGACAATGAGCAGTTCTTC. Translating it yields CASSPMWGDNEQFF. The chain couples TRBV7-3 to TRBJ2-1; maybe TRBD2 (6 bases). CDR1 is SGHTA and CDR2 is FQGTGA in the germline V gene. The CDR3 has 14 residues. V was pared by 5 bases and J by 5 bases, with 13 bases between.

CDR3 region: CASSEQGNQPQHF. CDR3 DNA sequence: TGTGCCAGCAGTGAACAGGGCAATCAGCCCCAGCATTTT. The chain employs TRBV12-3 or TRBV12-4 and TRBJ1-5; possible D gene TRBD1, 5 bases. The CDR3 runs to 13 residues. Trimming took off 5 bases at V and 2 bases at J, with 7 bases between the two ends.

The chain's CDR3 is CASSWGTHSYEQYF. For the CDR3, the DNA is TGTGCCAGCAGCTGGGGGACACATTCCTACGAGCAGTACTTC. The chain links TRBV7-9 to TRBJ2-7, with D possibly being TRBD1 (6 bases). Between the trimmed V and J ends, which lost 4 bases and 1 base, there was a span of 11 bases. This CDR3 has 14 amino acids. Germline V CDR1 and CDR2: SEHNR, FQNEAQ (reference sequence).

The CDR3 is CASSSQGLQETQYF. CDR3 nucleotides: TGCGCCAGCAGCTCACAGGGTTTGCAAGAGACCCAGTACTTC. The chain uses TRBV5-1 and TRBJ2-5; perhaps TRBD1 as D (6 bases). The CDR3 loop spans 14 amino acids. The ends were cut back, 3 bases at V and 2 bases at J, with 11 bases in the middle. Germline V CDR1 and CDR2: SGHRS, YFSETQ. Full variable domain (remainder filled in from reference TRBV5-1 and TRBJ2-5): KAGVTQTPRYLIKTRGQQVTLSCSPISGHRSVSWYQQTPGQGLQFLFEYFSETQRNKGNFPGRFSGRQFSNSRSEMNVSTLELGDSALYLCASSSQGLQETQYFGPGTRLLVL.

The V and J genes are TRBV7-9 and TRBJ2-7; D unresolved. Germline loops: CDR1 SEHNR, CDR2 FQNEAQ (reference sequence). CDR3 length: 12 amino acids. Trimming removed 1 base from V and 2 bases from J, with 3 bases in between. DNA of the CDR3: TGTGCCAGCAGCTTAGTGCCCTACGAGCAGTACTTC. Translating it yields CASSLVPYEQYF.

The rearrangement uses TRBV6-1 and TRBJ2-3, with 7 bases identical to TRBD2. The CDR3 extends over 14 amino acids. The germline V gene encodes CDR1 MNHNS and CDR2 SASEGT. Trimming took 1 base from V and 4 from J; bases not matched to a gene: 2. The CDR3 loop is CASSEVGGADTQYF. The CDR3 DNA reads TGTGCCAGCAGTGAAGTGGGAGGGGCAGATACGCAGTATTTT.

The V call is TRBV15, the J call TRBJ1-2, with D hard to call. Germline lookup yields CDR1 LNHNV and CDR2 YYDKDF (reference sequence). CDR3 length: 13 amino acids. The V end was cut by 2 bases, the J end by 7 bases, with 11 bases between. The CDR3 DNA reads TGTGCCACCAGCAGATCTCCGACTGGTGGCTACACCTTC. Its translation is CATSRSPTGGYTF.

The chain links TRBV6-5 to TRBJ2-7; no firm D call. V lost 6 bases, J lost 1 base, and 4 bases lay in between. The CDR3 length is 11 residues. CDR1 and CDR2 (germline): MNHEY, SVGAGI. The CDR3 loop is CASRWSYEQYF. DNA for the CDR3: TGTGCCAGCAGGTGGTCCTACGAGCAGTACTTC.

The chain carries TRBV28 and TRBJ2-1; 7 bases map to TRBD1. The CDR3 loop spans 15 amino acids. The V gene end was trimmed by 7 bases and the J gene end by 3 bases; junction bases not matched to a gene: 9. The V gene's germline CDR1 is MDHEN and CDR2 SYDVKM. The CDR3: CASTSAGTDYNEQFF. CDR3 nucleotides: TGTGCCAGCACTTCAGCCGGGACAGACTACAATGAGCAGTTCTTC.

This clone turned up a few times. This chain joins TRBV5-1 and TRBJ2-5; D might be TRBD1 or TRBD2, each matching 6 bases. V was pared by 6 bases and J by 5 bases, with 23 bases between. The CDR3 has 16 amino acids. Germline values: CDR1 SGHRS, CDR2 YFSETQ. In DNA, the CDR3 is TGCGCCAGCATCTCTCTTCCGGGGGCTAATGGGGAGACCCAGTACTTC. The encoded protein is CASISLPGANGETQYF.

The chain employs TRBV9 and TRBJ2-3, with D possibly being TRBD1 (6 bases). The CDR3 has 16 residues. Trimming took off 0 bases at V and 5 bases at J, with 16 bases between the two ends. The germline V gene has CDR1 SGDLS and CDR2 YYNGEE. The CDR3 region has the DNA TGTGCCAGCAGCGTAGGGTCTGGGGGCGAAGGAGATACGCAGTATTTT. Its protein is CASSVGSGGEGDTQYF.

The table lists this clone with a count of one. The chain uses TRBV3-1 (or the pseudogene TRBV3-2) and TRBJ2-1; D is possibly TRBD2 (5 bases). Germline CDR1 reads LGHDT; CDR2 reads YNNKEL (reference sequence). Between the trimmed V and J ends, which lost 4 bases and 0 bases, there was a span of 16 bases. This CDR3 is 17 amino acids long. CDR3 nucleotides: TGTGCCAGCAGCCCCTGGGCCAGCGGTAGCTCCTACAATGAGCAGTTCTTC. Its protein is CASSPWASGSSYNEQFF.

The chain employs TRBV2 and TRBJ1-4, with 9 bases identical to TRBD1. The V segment lost 6 bases and the J segment 1 base; nucleotides outside the gene matches: 3. Germline V gene lookup returns CDR1 SNHLY and CDR2 FYNNEI. The CDR3 extends over 15 amino acids. In DNA, the CDR3 is TGTGCCAGCAGCCAGGACAGGGGAACTAATGAAAAACTGTTTTTT. It encodes CASSQDRGTNEKLFF.

The V and J genes are TRBV28 and TRBJ2-7; tentatively, D is TRBD1 (6 bases). Trimming took 3 bases from V and 6 from J, leaving 18 bases between them. This CDR3 region has 15 residues. Germline loops: CDR1 MDHEN, CDR2 SYDVKM. The CDR3 sequence: CASSFRGSTASEQYF. DNA for the CDR3: TGTGCCAGCAGTTTTAGGGGGAGTACCGCGAGCGAGCAGTACTTC.

The rearrangement joins TRBV6-5 to TRBJ2-7, with D possibly TRBD2 on 6 matching bases. V was pared by 6 bases and J by 0 bases, with 9 bases between. The length of the CDR3 is 13 residues. Per germline, CDR1 MNHEY and CDR2 SVGAGI. In nucleotides, the CDR3 is TGTGCCAGCAGCCCCGGGAGCTCCTACGAGCAGTACTTC. Translating gives CASSPGSSYEQYF.

The CDR3 reads CASSSPRGGNTEAFF. For the CDR3, the DNA is TGCGCCAGCAGTTCCCCCCGAGGGGGAAACACTGAAGCTTTCTTT. V and J are TRBV10-2 and TRBJ1-1; possible D gene TRBD1, 6 bases. The CDR3 length is 15 residues. Looked up from germline, CDR1 is WSHSY and CDR2 is SAAADI. V was trimmed by 5 bases and J by 2 bases, leaving 15 bases between them.

The V gene is TRBV10-3, the J gene TRBJ1-1, with D uncertain. V dropped 0 bases and J dropped 5 bases, with 10 bases sitting between them. This CDR3 contains 14 residues. Germline lookup yields CDR1 ENHRY and CDR2 SYGVKD. The CDR3 coding sequence is TGTGCCATCAGTGAGTCTCTATGGGAGACTGAAGCTTTCTTT. Translated: CAISESLWETEAFF.

This sequence joins TRBV9 and TRBJ2-3; D remains ambiguous. Trimming stripped 1 base from V and 5 bases from J, with 8 bases between. This CDR3 is built from 13 residues. Per germline, CDR1 SGDLS and CDR2 YYNGEE. The DNA for the CDR3 is TGTGCCAGCAGCGTACGGTCAGGAGATACGCAGTATTTT. This codes for CASSVRSGDTQYF.

The chain is built from TRBV13 and TRBJ1-3; D not certain. Germline CDR1 PRHDT, CDR2 FYEKMQ (reference sequence). This CDR3 is 14 amino acids long. The germline V and J ends were trimmed by 2 bases and 2 bases, with 7 bases remaining between them. The CDR3 DNA sequence: TGTGCCAGCAGCTTAAGCCAGGCTGGAAACACCATATATTTT. This codes for CASSLSQAGNTIYF.

The table lists this clone with a few counts. The V gene is TRBV2, the J gene TRBJ1-5; the match to TRBD1 covers 7 bases. Looked up from germline, CDR1 is SNHLY and CDR2 is FYNNEI. The CDR3 is made up of 15 amino acids. J gave up 3 bases and V 3 bases, and 5 bases lay outside the gene matches. The CDR3 region is CASSEAQGVNQPQHF. In nucleotides, the CDR3 is TGTGCCAGCAGTGAGGCCCAGGGGGTCAATCAGCCCCAGCATTTT.

The rearrangement links TRBV10-3 to TRBJ2-1; D perhaps matches TRBD2 (5 bases). Looked up from germline, CDR1 is ENHRY and CDR2 is SYGVKD. V dropped 6 bases and J dropped 6 bases, with 12 bases sitting between them. This CDR3 is built from 13 residues. The chain's CDR3 is CAISGEPGNEQFF. The CDR3 DNA is TGTGCCATCAGCGGGGAGCCCGGCAATGAGCAGTTCTTC.

This rearrangement joins TRBV19 to TRBJ1-3, with 7 bases identical to TRBD1. The CDR3 runs to 12 residues. Germline CDR1 is LNHDA and CDR2 is SQIVND (reference sequence). With 3 bases clipped from V and 13 bases from J, the junction kept 6 bases outside the gene matches. The CDR3 nucleotides are TGTGCCAGTAGTATCGGACTCAGGGGGATATATTTT. It translates to CASSIGLRGIYF.